This T cell receptor beta chain appears in the sequencing data of a study of shared clonotypes between healthy human individuals. HIV-negative, healthy adults without recent acute infections or vaccinations were the donors. Subsets obtained from CD4+ cells comprised CD45RA+ naive and CD45RA-negative memory cells. A deep-level run was used for the assay. The data were produced by immunoSEQ multiplex PCR, yet TCRdb's version contains in-frame clones alone and is incomplete. The table shows roughly 200,000 clones, with 65% to 70% occurring only once. As for this clone: The antigen remains undetermined.

Findings of the study overall: Across subsets, estimated richness was generally greater for naive than for memory populations.

Trimming stripped 6 bases from V and 1 base from J, with 8 bases between. The CDR3 totals 13 residues. Germline values: CDR1 MNHEY, CDR2 SVGAGI. The genes are TRBV6-5 and TRBJ2-3; the D gene is possibly TRBD1 (5 bases). Sequences were obtained from memory CD4+ T cells sorted from blood. The subset is: CD45RA-negative fraction. The receptor comes from a man younger than 40 in good health. For the CDR3, the DNA is TGTGCCAGCAGATCACAGGGCACAGATACGCAGTATTTT. Translating gives CASRSQGTDTQYF.